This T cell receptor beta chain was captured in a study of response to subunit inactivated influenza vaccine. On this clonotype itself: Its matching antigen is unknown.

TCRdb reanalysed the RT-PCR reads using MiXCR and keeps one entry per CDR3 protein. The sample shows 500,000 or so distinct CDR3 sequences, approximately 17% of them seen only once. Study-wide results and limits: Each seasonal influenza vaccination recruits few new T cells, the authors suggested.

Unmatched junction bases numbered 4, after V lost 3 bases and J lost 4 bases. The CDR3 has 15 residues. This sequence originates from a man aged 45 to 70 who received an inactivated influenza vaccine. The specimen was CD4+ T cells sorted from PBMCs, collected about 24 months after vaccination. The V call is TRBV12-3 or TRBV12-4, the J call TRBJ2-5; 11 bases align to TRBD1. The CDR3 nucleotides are TGTGCCAGCAGTTTCCGGACAGGGGGCGGAGAGACCCAGTACTTC. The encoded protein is CASSFRTGGGETQYF.